This TCR beta chain comes out of a study of blood T cell repertoires in COVID-19. Study-level information: Donors in the United States, Italy and Spain gave samples during acute or convalescent COVID-19. The cDNA or gDNA used as material had been derived from T cells, B-cell-depleted T cells, or PBMCs.

Per the germline V gene, CDR1 is SGDLS and CDR2 is YYNGEE. Trimming shortened V by 3 bases and J by 0 bases, and 7 bases separated the two germline ends. The CDR3 loop spans 14 amino acids. Sequencing used immunoSEQ multiplex PCR; TCRdb keeps in-frame clones, though not all of them. The sample holds about 160,000 clones, approximately 80% seen once. The specimen was peripheral blood. This TCR came from a middle-aged woman with COVID-19, enrolled during active disease. The chain couples TRBV9 to TRBJ2-4; no definite D call. The CDR3 reads CASSGALAKNIQYF. In DNA form, the CDR3 reads TGTGCCAGCAGCGGGGCCCTAGCCAAAAACATTCAGTACTTC.